Listed below are T cell receptor beta chains from one sample, sequenced in a study of PD-L1 blockade in urothelial cancer. Assay: immunoSEQ multiplex PCR; the TCRdb copy retains only in-frame clones and omits some. Of 30,000 or so clones in the sample, nearly 90% were seen once. The sample consisted of PBMCs, taken around atezolizumab (anti-PD-L1) treatment. These receptors were taken from an elderly man with urothelial cancer. Both conserved end residues are part of each CDR3. The D gene is left open where the match is weak. Rows give clone size only sometimes, using once, few, many, or a class for an expanded clone.

D	V	size	J	DNA	CDR3
TRBD2	TRBV7-6	-	TRBJ2-3	TGTGCCAGCAGCTTAGGGGCGGGAGGGACAGATACGCAGTATTTT	CASSLGAGGTDTQYF
TRBD2	TRBV7-9	-	TRBJ2-7	TGTGCCAGCAGCCAAGGGCTAGCGGGAAGCCCCTACGAGCAGTACTTC	CASSQGLAGSPYEQYF
-	TRBV6-4	-	TRBJ2-3	TGTGCCAGCGGGGAGGGACACACAGATACGCAGTATTTT	CASGEGHTDTQYF
TRBD1	TRBV5-1	-	TRBJ1-1	TGCGCCAGCAGCTTTACAGGGGGAGGAAACACTGAAGCTTTCTTT	CASSFTGGGNTEAFF
TRBD2	TRBV29-1	-	TRBJ2-1	TGCAGCGTTGTGACTAGCGGCAATGAGCAGTTCTTC	CSVVTSGNEQFF
-	TRBV15	-	TRBJ1-3	TGTGCCACCAGCAAGAGCGAAACTGGAAACACCATATATTTT	CATSKSETGNTIYF
-	TRBV20-1	-	TRBJ2-5	TGCAGTGCCCGGAGTGAGGAGACCCAGTACTTC	CSARSEETQYF
TRBD2	TRBV19	-	TRBJ2-1	TGTGCCAGTAACCGGGGGACTAGCGGCCCTGAGCAGTTCTTC	CASNRGTSGPEQFF
TRBD2	TRBV5-1	-	TRBJ2-1	TGCGCCAGCAGCCCCTCACGGGGGGATGAGCAGTTCTTC	CASSPSRGDEQFF
TRBD2	TRBV7-8	-	TRBJ2-1	TGTGCCAGCAGCGAACCGGGACTAGCGGGAGGCAATGAGCAGTTCTTC	CASSEPGLAGGNEQFF
-	TRBV5-1	-	TRBJ2-2	TGCGCCAGCACCCGGGACTCATCGAACACCGGGGAGCTGTTTTTT	CASTRDSSNTGELFF
TRBD2	TRBV11-2	-	TRBJ2-1	TGTGCCAGCAGCCCCGGACTAGCGGTATACAATGAGCAGTTCTTC	CASSPGLAVYNEQFF
TRBD1	TRBV12-5	-	TRBJ2-5	TGTGCTAGTGGTTTGGGCGCCCCAGGGGGACAAGAGACCCAGTACTTC	CASGLGAPGGQETQYF
TRBD1	TRBV10-2	-	TRBJ1-3	TGCGCCAGCAGTATGGACAGGGGTGGAAACACCATATATTTT	CASSMDRGGNTIYF
-	TRBV4-3	-	TRBJ2-1	TGCGCCAGCAGCCAAGATACCCCCGTGGGGAGCCTGTTCTTC	CASSQDTPVGSLFF
TRBD2	TRBV9	-	TRBJ2-3	TGTGCCAGCAGCGTTCAACCGGGACTAGCGGGAGTTGGAGATACGCAGTATTTT	CASSVQPGLAGVGDTQYF
TRBD1	TRBV7-6	once	TRBJ1-3	TGTGCCAGCAGCATGGGACAGGGGGCAAACACCATATATTTT	CASSMGQGANTIYF
TRBD1	TRBV4-1	-	TRBJ2-5	TGCGCCAGCAGCCAAGAAGGGACAGGCATCCAAGAGACCCAGTACTTC	CASSQEGTGIQETQYF
-	TRBV21-1	-	TRBJ1-5	TGTGCCCTGAGGGGGAGTCAGCCCCAGCATTTT	CALRGSQPQHF
-	TRBV30	-	TRBJ1-1	TGTGCCTGGAGTGGGCAGGTGCTGCCAAACACTGAAGCTTTCTTT	CAWSGQVLPNTEAFF